These 20 T cell receptor beta chains originate from one sample sequenced in a study of regulatory T cells in long-lasting Graves disease (dated by TCRdb to the early 2020s). Sample time point, as interpreted from the label and publication: persistent/refractory GD, antithyroid drugs over 5 years with positive TRAb. For both TCR sequencing and RNA sequencing, RNA was extracted from PBMCs in TRIzol. The method was multiplex PCR. Sequenced on an Illumina HiSeq 4000. To build TCR beta libraries, CDR3 regions were amplified by Arm-PCR using iRepertoire HTBI primers. The public reads were run again by TCRdb, first through fastp at Q25 and then through MiXCR, and only productive beta chains were kept. Identical CDR3 proteins give one entry, which carries the most common genes and DNA. For this sample the table gives some 470,000 distinct CDR3 sequences, of which about 22% were detected only once. Roughly 7.7% of the sample lies in the top ten.

The input for sequencing was peripheral blood mononuclear cells (PBMCs), taken when the disease was refractory, from a patient treated with antithyroid drugs. These receptor sequences come from a female donor with Graves disease.

The chain uses TRBV6-1 and TRBJ2-3, with TRBD2 matching 14 bases. The CDR3 covers 17 residues. The V and J ends lost 5 bases and 6 bases, in that order; junction bases with no gene match: 10. The germline V gene has CDR1 MNHNS and CDR2 SASEGT. Here the CDR3 reads CASSPGTSGGLDDTQYF. The CDR3 region has the DNA TGTGCCAGCAGTCCCGGGACTAGCGGGGGACTTGACGATACGCAGTATTTT.

J is TRBJ1-1 and V is TRBV24-1; 8 bases are a match to TRBD1. Germline CDR1 reads KGHDR; CDR2 reads SFDVKD. V shed 7 bases, J shed 5 bases, and the junction held 5 bases outside the gene matches. There are 13 residues in the CDR3. The CDR3 region is CATRQGAVTEAFF. The CDR3 DNA reads TGTGCCACCAGGCAGGGGGCAGTTACTGAAGCTTTCTTT.

This clonotype appeared once. The chain uses TRBV5-1 and TRBJ1-6; D is perhaps TRBD1 (6 bases). The CDR3 consists of 16 residues. Germline values: CDR1 SGHRS, CDR2 YFSETQ. V gave up 3 bases and J gave up 10 bases, with 20 bases separating them. CDR3 in DNA: TGCGCCAGCAGCTCAAGCCAGACACAGGGCAGGTCACCCCTCCACTTT. Its protein is CASSSSQTQGRSPLHF. Using reference TRBV5-1 and TRBJ1-6 for the parts outside the CDR3, the full variable domain is KAGVTQTPRYLIKTRGQQVTLSCSPISGHRSVSWYQQTPGQGLQFLFEYFSETQRNKGNFPGRFSGRQFSNSRSEMNVSTLELGDSALYLCASSSSQTQGRSPLHFGNGTRLTVT.

In this sample, this clonotype turned up many times. This chain joins TRBV28 and TRBJ1-4, with 8 bases lining up with TRBD1. The V and J ends lost 7 bases and 3 bases, in that order; junction bases with no gene match: 4. The CDR3 contains 14 residues. The germline V gene has CDR1 MDHEN and CDR2 SYDVKM. CDR3 in DNA: TGTGCCAGCACGTCACAGGGGGCTAATGAAAAACTGTTTTTT. Translated, it gives CASTSQGANEKLFF.

This clonotype showed up just a few times. V and J are TRBV6-5 and TRBJ2-2, with D perhaps TRBD2 (6 bases). The CDR3 loop spans 19 amino acids. Trimming left V 4 bases short and J 1 base short, with 22 bases between. Germline CDR1 and CDR2: MNHEY and SVGAGI. The CDR3 DNA reads as TGTGCCAGCAGTTTCGACCGGCCGGGACGGGGGAGGAACACCGGGGAGCTGTTTTTT. It specifies CASSFDRPGRGRNTGELFF.

The genes are TRBV20-1 and TRBJ2-7, with 11 bases aligning to TRBD1. Germline V gene sequence: CDR1 DFQATT, CDR2 SNEGSKA (reference sequence). With V trimmed by 5 bases and J by 1 base, 19 bases remained unmatched. The length of the CDR3 is 19 residues. The CDR3 region is CSAGRIRDRGRLWSYEQYF. CDR3 DNA sequence: TGCAGTGCTGGACGGATCCGGGACAGGGGGAGACTATGGTCCTACGAGCAGTACTTC.

This chain connects TRBV5-4 to TRBJ2-1; D remains unclear. The germline V gene encodes CDR1 SGHNT and CDR2 YYREEE (reference sequence). Trimming cost V 4 bases and J 1 base, with 12 bases left between them. CDR3 length: 15 residues. The CDR3 sequence: CASSPDTISYNEQFF. The CDR3, as DNA: TGTGCCAGCAGCCCAGACACAATTTCCTACAATGAGCAGTTCTTC.

The genes are TRBV4-1 and TRBJ2-2; D is ambiguous. With 0 bases removed from V and 1 base from J, the gap between germline ends came to 12 bases. This CDR3 comprises 17 residues. CDR1 MGHRA and CDR2 YSYEKL come from the germline V gene. The CDR3 bases are TGCGCCAGCAGCCAAGATATATGGATAGTGAACACCGGGGAGCTGTTTTTT. This translates into CASSQDIWIVNTGELFF.

The V and J genes are TRBV7-2 and TRBJ2-7; no reliable D call. The CDR3 runs 13 residues. Germline V gene data show CDR1 as SGHTA and CDR2 as FQGNSA. Trimming cost V 2 bases and J 7 bases, with 12 bases left between them. The CDR3 reads CASSLRVAWEQYF. DNA for the CDR3: TGTGCCAGCAGCTTACGGGTGGCCTGGGAGCAGTACTTC.

In this sample, this clonotype turned up a few times. CDR3 in amino acids: CSSRGGNTEAFF. For the CDR3, the DNA is TGCAGCAGCCGGGGGGGCAACACTGAAGCTTTCTTT. The J gene is TRBJ1-1, the V gene TRBV20-1, with D tentatively TRBD1 (6 bases). The CDR3 extends over 12 amino acids. Germline CDR1 DFQATT, CDR2 SNEGSKA (reference sequence).

This clonotype was detected only a few times. The V call is TRBV9, the J call TRBJ2-5, with TRBD2 identical over 8 bases. Germline values: CDR1 SGDLS, CDR2 YYNGEE. The V segment lost 4 bases and the J segment 4 bases; nucleotides outside the gene matches: 15. This CDR3 has 17 amino acids. As DNA, the CDR3 is TGTGCCAGCAGCCCCAGTGGGAAAGCGGGGGTAGGAGAGACCCAGTACTTC. As protein: CASSPSGKAGVGETQYF.

This clonotype was observed many times. The chain uses TRBV7-8 and TRBJ2-7, with 10 bases that match TRBD2. The J segment lost 0 bases and the V segment lost 4 bases, leaving 6 bases of the junction unmatched. This CDR3 contains 16 residues. Germline-derived CDR1 and CDR2 are SGHVS and FQNEAQ. The CDR3 reads CASSSYLAGVSYEQYF. CDR3 DNA: TGTGCCAGCAGCTCCTACCTAGCGGGGGTCTCCTACGAGCAGTACTTC.

Ten or more counts support this clonotype. This rearrangement joins TRBV24-1 to TRBJ2-5; D call uncertain. The germline CDR1 and CDR2 sequences are KGHDR and SFDVKD. CDR3 size: 14 residues. V lost 0 bases and J lost 3, with 7 bases in between. CDR3 in DNA: TGTGCCACCAGTGATTTGACTACAGAAGAGACCCAGTACTTC. Protein product: CATSDLTTEETQYF.

This clonotype was detected ten times or more. The rearrangement joins TRBV5-1 to TRBJ2-7, with TRBD2 as a possible D gene (5 bases). The length of the CDR3 is 16 residues. Trimming pared 9 bases from V and 3 bases from J, leaving 25 bases between. Germline V gives CDR1 SGHRS, CDR2 YFSETQ. The CDR3 DNA reads TGCGCCATCATAATAACTCGGGGATCGTGCGTCTACGAGCAGTACTTC. Protein sequence: CAIIITRGSCVYEQYF.

This clonotype was counted ten times or more. The rearrangement uses TRBV3-1 and TRBJ1-6, with a weak D call TRBD1 (6 bases). Germline values: CDR1 LGHDT, CDR2 YNNKEL (reference sequence). CDR3 length: 14 residues. The germline V and J ends were trimmed by 4 bases and 10 bases, with 14 bases remaining between them. In DNA, the CDR3 is TGTGCCAGCAGCCGACAAGGGGGTGAGTCACCCCTCCACTTT. It specifies CASSRQGGESPLHF. Full variable domain (missing parts from reference TRBV3-1 and TRBJ1-6): DTAVSQTPKYLVTQMGNDKSIKCEQNLGHDTMYWYKQDSKKFLKIMFSYNNKELIINETVPNRFSPKSPDKAHLNLHINSLELGDSAVYFCASSRQGGESPLHFGNGTRLTVT.

This clonotype was counted ten times or more. This chain connects TRBV20-1 to TRBJ1-4; no clear D gene. The germline V and J ends were trimmed by 3 bases and 8 bases, with 16 bases remaining between them. The CDR3 is made up of 14 amino acids. Germline assignment: CDR1 DFQATT and CDR2 SNEGSKA (reference sequence). The CDR3 region has the DNA TGCAGTGCTAGGACGGCGCAGCGTTCGGAAAAACTGTTTTTT. Protein: CSARTAQRSEKLFF.

This clonotype was detected many times. One junction end disagrees with the germline gene, perhaps due to a read error. This chain links TRBV12-3 or TRBV12-4 with TRBJ2-5; D gene ambiguous. The CDR3 loop spans 12 amino acids. The CDR3 coding sequence is TGTGCCAGCAGCTTAGTATCAGAGACCCAGTACTTC. It encodes CASSLVSETQYF.

The chain employs TRBV19 and TRBJ1-1, with D perhaps matching TRBD1 (5 bases). Trimming pared 6 bases from V and 3 bases from J, leaving 11 bases between. The CDR3 spans 13 residues. Germline CDR1 is LNHDA and CDR2 is SQIVND (reference sequence). This chain's CDR3 is CASRRGRDTEAFF. The DNA for the CDR3 is TGTGCCAGTAGGCGGGGGAGGGACACTGAAGCTTTCTTT.

The CDR3: CASSYNRDRDTYEQYF. CDR3 coding DNA: TGTGCCAGCAGTTACAACCGGGACAGGGACACCTACGAGCAGTACTTC. V gene TRBV6-5 combines with J gene TRBJ2-7; TRBD1 agrees at 9 bases. The J segment lost 2 bases and the V segment lost 2 bases, leaving 7 bases of the junction unmatched. The CDR3 covers 16 residues. Germline V lookup: CDR1 MNHEY, CDR2 SVGAGI.

This clonotype was seen at least ten times. CDR3 nucleotides: TGTGCCAGCAGCTTAGCCGCGGAGACCCAGTACTTC. Translation gives CASSLAAETQYF. The chain joins TRBV13 to TRBJ2-5; no firm D call. Between the trimmed V and J ends, which lost 1 base and 5 bases, there was a span of 5 bases. The length of the CDR3 is 12 residues. In germline, CDR1 is PRHDT, CDR2 FYEKMQ (reference sequence).